A single count supports the clone carrying this T cell receptor beta chain. Its cognate antigen is unknown. Some clones are missing from TCRdb's copy, which holds only in-frame ones; the method was immunoSEQ multiplex PCR. The table records about 41,000 clones, roughly 85% of them present only once. Germline V gene lookup returns CDR1 ENHRY and CDR2 SYGVKD. The V and J ends lost 1 base and 0 bases, in that order; junction bases with no gene match: 5. This CDR3 has 16 residues. The sample originates from a study of T cell clonotyping in hematopoietic cell transplantation. Whole-study context: Pretransplant recipient samples were taken after cytoreduction.

Findings and caveats of the study: After transplant, recipient diversity fell while pathologically expanded clonotypes grew through day 180. Few recipient clonotypes overlapped donors; over 97% were de novo at given depth. Cells were unsorted, so CD4 and CD8 contributions were not separated.

Time point indicated: recipient sample about 28 days before transplant, after cytoreduction. This chain links TRBV10-3 with TRBJ1-2; 7 positions match TRBD1. Source: peripheral blood mononuclear cells, taken before stem cell transplant. This TCR was sampled from a man aged 60 to 75 with acute myeloid leukemia. Some clones in this sample may be carry-over from other donors' samples. Here the CDR3 reads CAISEFGDRANYGYTF. CDR3 DNA sequence: TGTGCCATCAGTGAGTTCGGGGACAGAGCTAACTATGGCTACACCTTC.